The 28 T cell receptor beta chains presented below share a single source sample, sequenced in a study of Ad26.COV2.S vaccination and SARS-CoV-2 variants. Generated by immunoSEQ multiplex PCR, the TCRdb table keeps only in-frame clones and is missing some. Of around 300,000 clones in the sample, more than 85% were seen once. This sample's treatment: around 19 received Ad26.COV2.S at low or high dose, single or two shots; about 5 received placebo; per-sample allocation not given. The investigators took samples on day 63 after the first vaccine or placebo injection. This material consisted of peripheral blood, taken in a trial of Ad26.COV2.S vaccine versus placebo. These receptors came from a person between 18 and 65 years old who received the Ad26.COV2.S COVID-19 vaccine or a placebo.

CDR3 nucleotide sequence: TGTGCCAGCAGCTTAGGGGACCGAATAAACACTGAAGCTTTCTTT. As protein: CASSLGDRINTEAFF. This chain links TRBV7-2 with TRBJ1-1; tentatively, D is TRBD1 (5 bases). This CDR3 contains 15 residues. The germline V and J ends were trimmed by 1 base and 2 bases, with 11 bases remaining between them. CDR1 and CDR2 from the germline V gene are SGHTA and FQGNSA.

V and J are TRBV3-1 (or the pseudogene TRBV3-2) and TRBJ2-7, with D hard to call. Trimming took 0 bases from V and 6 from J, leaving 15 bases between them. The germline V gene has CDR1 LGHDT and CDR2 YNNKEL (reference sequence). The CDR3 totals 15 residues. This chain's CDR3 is CASSQDRQEGSEQYF. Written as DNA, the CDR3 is TGTGCCAGCAGCCAAGATCGGCAGGAAGGTAGCGAGCAGTACTTC.

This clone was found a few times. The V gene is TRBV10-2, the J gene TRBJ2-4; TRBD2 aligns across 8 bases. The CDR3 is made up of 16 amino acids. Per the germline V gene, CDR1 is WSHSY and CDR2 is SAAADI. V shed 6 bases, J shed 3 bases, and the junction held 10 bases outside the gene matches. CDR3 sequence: CASRGLGAGDKNIQYF. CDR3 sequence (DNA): TGCGCCAGCAGGGGTTTAGGAGCGGGAGACAAAAACATTCAGTACTTC.

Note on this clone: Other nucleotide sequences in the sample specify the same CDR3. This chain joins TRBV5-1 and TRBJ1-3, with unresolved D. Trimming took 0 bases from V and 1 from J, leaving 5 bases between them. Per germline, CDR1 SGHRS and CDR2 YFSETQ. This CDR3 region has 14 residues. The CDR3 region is CASSLDGSGNTIYF. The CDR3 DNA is TGCGCCAGCAGCTTGGATGGGTCTGGAAACACCATATATTTT.

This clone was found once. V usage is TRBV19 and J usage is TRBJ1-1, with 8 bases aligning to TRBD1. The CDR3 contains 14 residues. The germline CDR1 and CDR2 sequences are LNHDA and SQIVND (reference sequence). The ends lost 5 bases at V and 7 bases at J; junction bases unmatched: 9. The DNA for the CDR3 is TGTGCCAGTAGTGGAGGACAGGGCTACGGTGAAGCTTTCTTT. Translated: CASSGGQGYGEAFF.

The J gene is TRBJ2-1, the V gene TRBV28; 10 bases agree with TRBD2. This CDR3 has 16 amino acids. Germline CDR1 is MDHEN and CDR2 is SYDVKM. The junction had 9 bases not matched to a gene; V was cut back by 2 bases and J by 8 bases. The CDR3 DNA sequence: TGTGCCAGCAGTTTAATTCTAGCGGGAGCGTCACATGAGCAGTTCTTC. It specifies CASSLILAGASHEQFF.

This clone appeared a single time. The CDR3 region is CASSLLAGLSLYGYTF. The CDR3 nucleotides read TGTGCCAGCAGCTTATTGGCAGGGTTGAGCCTCTATGGCTACACCTTC. The rearrangement joins TRBV7-2 to TRBJ1-2; weak D call: TRBD1 (5 bases). The CDR3 consists of 16 residues. The V and J ends lost 2 bases and 4 bases respectively, with 17 bases between them. The germline CDR1 and CDR2 sequences are SGHTA and FQGNSA.

CDR3 bases: TGTGCCAGCAGTTACTACCGCACAGATACGCAGTATTTT. Encoded protein: CASSYYRTDTQYF. The rearrangement uses TRBV6-6 and TRBJ2-3; D gene ambiguous. CDR3 length: 13 amino acids. V was shortened by 1 base and J by 1 base, with 3 bases between the two germline ends. Germline V CDR1 and CDR2: MNHNY, SVGAGI (reference sequence).

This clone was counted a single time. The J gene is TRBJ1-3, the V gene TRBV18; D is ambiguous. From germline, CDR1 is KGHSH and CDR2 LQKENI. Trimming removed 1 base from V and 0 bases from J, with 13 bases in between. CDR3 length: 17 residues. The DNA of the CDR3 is TGTGCCAGCTCACCACGGGCTCACGGAGGCTCTGGAAACACCATATATTTT. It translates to CASSPRAHGGSGNTIYF.

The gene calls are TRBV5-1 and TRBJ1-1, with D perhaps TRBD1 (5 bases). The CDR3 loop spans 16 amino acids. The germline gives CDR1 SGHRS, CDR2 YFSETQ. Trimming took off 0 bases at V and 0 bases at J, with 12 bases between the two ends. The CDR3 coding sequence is TGCGCCAGCAGCTTGGGACAGCCGAACATGAACACTGAAGCTTTCTTT. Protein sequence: CASSLGQPNMNTEAFF. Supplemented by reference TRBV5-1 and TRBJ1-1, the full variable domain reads KAGVTQTPRYLIKTRGQQVTLSCSPISGHRSVSWYQQTPGQGLQFLFEYFSETQRNKGNFPGRFSGRQFSNSRSEMNVSTLELGDSALYLCASSLGQPNMNTEAFFGQGTRLTVV.

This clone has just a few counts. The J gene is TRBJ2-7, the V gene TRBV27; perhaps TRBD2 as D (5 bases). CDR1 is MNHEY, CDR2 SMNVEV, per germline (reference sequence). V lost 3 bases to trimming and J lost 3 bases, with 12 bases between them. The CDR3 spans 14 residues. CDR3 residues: CASSFSGSVYEQYF. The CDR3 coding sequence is TGTGCCAGCAGTTTCTCGGGATCTGTCTACGAGCAGTACTTC.

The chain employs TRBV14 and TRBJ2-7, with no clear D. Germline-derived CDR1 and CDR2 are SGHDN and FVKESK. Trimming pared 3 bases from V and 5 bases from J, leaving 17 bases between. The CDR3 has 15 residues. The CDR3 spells CASSQAKGALHEQYF. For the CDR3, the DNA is TGTGCCAGCAGCCAGGCCAAAGGTGCTCTTCACGAGCAGTACTTC.

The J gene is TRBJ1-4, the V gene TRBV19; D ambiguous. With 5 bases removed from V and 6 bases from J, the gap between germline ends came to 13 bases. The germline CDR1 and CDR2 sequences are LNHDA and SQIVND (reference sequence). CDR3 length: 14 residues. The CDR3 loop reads CASSPLLRDEKLFF. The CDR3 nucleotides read TGTGCCAGTAGTCCCCTCTTGAGGGATGAAAAACTGTTTTTT.

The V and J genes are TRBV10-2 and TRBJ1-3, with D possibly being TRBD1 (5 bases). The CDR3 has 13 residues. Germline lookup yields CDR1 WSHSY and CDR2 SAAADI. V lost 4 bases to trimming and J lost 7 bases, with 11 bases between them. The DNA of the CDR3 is TGCGCCAGCAGTGTGTCAGGGACGAACACCATATATTTT. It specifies CASSVSGTNTIYF.

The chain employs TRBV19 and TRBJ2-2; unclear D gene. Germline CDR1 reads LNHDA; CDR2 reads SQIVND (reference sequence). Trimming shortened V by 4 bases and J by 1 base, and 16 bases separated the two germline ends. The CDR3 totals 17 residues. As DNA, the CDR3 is TGTGCCAGTAGTACATTATGGGATGGGCTGAACACCGGGGAGCTGTTTTTT. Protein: CASSTLWDGLNTGELFF.

In DNA form, the CDR3 reads TGTGCCACCAGCAGAGTGGGTGCAACTAATGAAAAACTGTTTTTT. Translated: CATSRVGATNEKLFF. The V and J genes are TRBV15 and TRBJ1-4; the D is unclear. The V end lost 1 base, the J end lost 0 bases, and 6 bases lay between the germline ends. Germline V gene sequence: CDR1 LNHNV, CDR2 YYDKDF (reference sequence). The CDR3 is 15 residues long.

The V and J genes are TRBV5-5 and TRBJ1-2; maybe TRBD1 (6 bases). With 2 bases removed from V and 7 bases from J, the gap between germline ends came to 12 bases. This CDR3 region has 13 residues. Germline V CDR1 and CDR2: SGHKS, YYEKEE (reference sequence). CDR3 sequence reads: CASSFRTGFGYTF. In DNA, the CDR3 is TGTGCCAGCAGCTTCCGTACAGGGTTTGGCTACACCTTC.

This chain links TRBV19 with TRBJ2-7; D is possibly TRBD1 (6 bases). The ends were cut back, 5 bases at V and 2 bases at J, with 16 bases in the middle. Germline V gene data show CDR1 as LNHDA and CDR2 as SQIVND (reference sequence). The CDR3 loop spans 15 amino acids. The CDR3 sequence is CASSFNDRTTYEQYF. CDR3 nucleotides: TGTGCCAGTAGTTTTAACGACAGGACGACCTACGAGCAGTACTTC.

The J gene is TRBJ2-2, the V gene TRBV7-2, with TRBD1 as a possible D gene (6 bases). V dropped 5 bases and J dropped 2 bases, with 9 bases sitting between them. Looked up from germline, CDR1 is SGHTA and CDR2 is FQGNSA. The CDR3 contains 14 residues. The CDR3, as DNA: TGTGCCAGCAGCAGGGACACCAACACCGGGGAGCTGTTTTTT. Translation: CASSRDTNTGELFF.

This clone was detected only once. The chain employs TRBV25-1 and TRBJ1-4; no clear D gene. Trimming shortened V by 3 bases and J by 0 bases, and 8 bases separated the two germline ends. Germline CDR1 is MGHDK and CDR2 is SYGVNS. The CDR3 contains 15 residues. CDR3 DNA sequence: TGTGCCAGCAGTGATGCTGAAACAACTAATGAAAAACTGTTTTTT. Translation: CASSDAETTNEKLFF.

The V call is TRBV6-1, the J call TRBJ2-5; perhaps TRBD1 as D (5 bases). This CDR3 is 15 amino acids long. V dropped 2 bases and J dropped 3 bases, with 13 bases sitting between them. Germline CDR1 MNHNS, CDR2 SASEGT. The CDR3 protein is CASSESPGIEETQYF. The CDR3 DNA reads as TGTGCCAGCAGTGAAAGTCCAGGGATTGAAGAGACCCAGTACTTC.

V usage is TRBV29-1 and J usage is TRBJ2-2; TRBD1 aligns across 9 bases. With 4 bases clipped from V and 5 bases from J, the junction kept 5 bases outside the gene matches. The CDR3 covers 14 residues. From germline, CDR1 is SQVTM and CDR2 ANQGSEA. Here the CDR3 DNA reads TGCAGCGTTGGCAGGACAGGGGAGACCGGGGAGCTGTTTTTT. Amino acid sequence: CSVGRTGETGELFF.

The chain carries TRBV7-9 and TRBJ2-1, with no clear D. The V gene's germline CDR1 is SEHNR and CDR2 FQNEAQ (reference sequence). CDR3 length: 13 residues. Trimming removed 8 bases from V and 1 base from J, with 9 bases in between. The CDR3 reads CASGRTSYNEQFF. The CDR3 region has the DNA TGTGCCAGCGGCCGGACGTCCTACAATGAGCAGTTCTTC.

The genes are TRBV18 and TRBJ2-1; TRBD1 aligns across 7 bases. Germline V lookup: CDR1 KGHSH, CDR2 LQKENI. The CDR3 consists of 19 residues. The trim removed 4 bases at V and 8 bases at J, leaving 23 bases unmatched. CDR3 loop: CASSQLVGQGETTRDEQFF. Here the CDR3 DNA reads TGTGCCAGCTCACAACTCGTCGGGCAGGGGGAAACGACGCGGGATGAGCAGTTCTTC.

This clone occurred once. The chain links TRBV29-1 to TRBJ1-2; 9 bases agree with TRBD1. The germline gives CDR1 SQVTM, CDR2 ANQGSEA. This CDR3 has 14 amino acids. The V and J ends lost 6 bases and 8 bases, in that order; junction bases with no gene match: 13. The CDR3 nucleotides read TGCAGCGTGCTAATACAGGGGGCGAACTCGGGCTACACCTTC. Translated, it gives CSVLIQGANSGYTF.

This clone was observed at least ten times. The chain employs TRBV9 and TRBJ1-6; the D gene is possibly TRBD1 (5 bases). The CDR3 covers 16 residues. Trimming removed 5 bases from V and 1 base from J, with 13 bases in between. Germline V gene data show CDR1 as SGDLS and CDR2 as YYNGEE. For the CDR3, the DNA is TGTGCCAGCAGGGGACCGTATCCTTCCTATAATTCACCCCTCCACTTT. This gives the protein CASRGPYPSYNSPLHF.

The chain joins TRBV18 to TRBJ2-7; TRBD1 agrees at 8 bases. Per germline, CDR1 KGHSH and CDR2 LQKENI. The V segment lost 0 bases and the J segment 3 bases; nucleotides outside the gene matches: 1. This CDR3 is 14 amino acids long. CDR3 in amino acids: CASSPPTGDYEQYF. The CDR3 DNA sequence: TGTGCCAGCTCACCACCGACAGGGGACTACGAGCAGTACTTC.

The CDR3 sequence is CASSVGSRYSETQYF. The CDR3 DNA sequence: TGTGCCAGCAGCGTGGGCAGCCGGTATTCGGAGACCCAGTACTTC. The rearrangement uses TRBV9 and TRBJ2-5; D gene ambiguous. CDR1 is SGDLS and CDR2 is YYNGEE in the germline V gene. The V and J ends lost 2 bases and 5 bases respectively, with 16 bases between them. This CDR3 has 15 residues.